These 24 T cell receptor beta chains were all obtained from the same sample, sequenced in a study of blood T cell repertoires in COVID-19. TCRdb's table, derived via immunoSEQ multiplex PCR, lists solely in-frame clones and lacks some. The data show more than 55,000 clones, with 70% to 90% seen just once and 6.9% held by the top ten. The sample comprised peripheral blood. The receptors stem from a man aged 60-69 years with active or convalescent COVID-19.

The rearrangement links TRBV7-8 to TRBJ2-1; D gene ambiguous. V was shortened by 2 bases and J by 12 bases, with 11 bases between the two germline ends. This CDR3 is built from 12 residues. CDR1 and CDR2 from the germline V gene are SGHVS and FQNEAQ. The CDR3 reads CASSLKRGMQFF. The CDR3 DNA is TGTGCCAGCAGCTTAAAACGAGGTATGCAGTTCTTC.

This chain uses TRBV4-1 with TRBJ1-4, with 7 bases identical to TRBD1. CDR3 length equals 14 residues. Germline lookup yields CDR1 MGHRA and CDR2 YSYEKL. V lost 3 bases and J lost 2; bases outside the gene matches: 0. CDR3 DNA: TGCGCCAGCAGCCAGGGACAGACTAATGAAAAACTGTTTTTT. Its protein product is CASSQGQTNEKLFF.

The CDR3 is CASSSSSYNSPLHF. CDR3 in DNA: TGTGCCAGCTCATCGAGCTCCTATAATTCACCCCTCCACTTT. This chain links TRBV18 with TRBJ1-6, with unresolved D. The V end lost 5 bases, the J end lost 0 bases, and 5 bases lay between the germline ends. Germline loops: CDR1 KGHSH, CDR2 LQKENI. The CDR3 is 14 residues long.

The J gene is TRBJ2-7, the V gene TRBV5-4; 7 bases line up with TRBD1. The junction had 7 bases not matched to a gene; V was cut back by 2 bases and J by 2 bases. The CDR3 length is 15 residues. Germline V gene sequence: CDR1 SGHNT, CDR2 YYREEE (reference sequence). CDR3 nucleotide sequence: TGTGCCAGCAGCTTTGGTGGGACAGACACCTACGAGCAGTACTTC. This codes for CASSFGGTDTYEQYF.

V and J are TRBV7-2 and TRBJ2-7, with 9 bases matching TRBD1. V lost 4 bases and J lost 6; bases outside the gene matches: 7. The CDR3 spans 14 residues. Germline loops: CDR1 SGHTA, CDR2 FQGNSA. CDR3 region: CASSSSGGQGEQYF. CDR3 in DNA: TGTGCCAGCAGCTCCTCCGGGGGACAGGGCGAGCAGTACTTC.

The chain couples TRBV10-2 to TRBJ1-2; no reliable D call. This CDR3 comprises 11 residues. The ends were cut back, 3 bases at V and 8 bases at J, with 7 bases in the middle. CDR1 is WSHSY and CDR2 is SAAADI in the germline V gene. The CDR3: CASSDNGGYTF. For the CDR3, the DNA is TGCGCCAGCAGTGACAACGGGGGCTACACCTTC.

The chain links TRBV7-9 to TRBJ1-2, with D uncertain. Germline values: CDR1 SEHNR, CDR2 FQNEAQ (reference sequence). V lost 5 bases and J lost 7, with 14 bases in between. The CDR3 is 13 residues long. The CDR3 bases are TGTGCCAGCAGCCGAGCCGGGTTTGGTGGCTACACCTTC. It encodes CASSRAGFGGYTF.

This chain uses TRBV7-6 with TRBJ2-2; D might be TRBD1 (7 bases). Trimming took 5 bases from V and 6 from J, leaving 22 bases between them. CDR1 SGHVS and CDR2 FNYEAQ come from the germline V gene. This CDR3 contains 17 residues. CDR3 amino acids: CASSRQGGGLSAGELFF. For the CDR3, the DNA is TGTGCCAGCAGCCGGCAGGGGGGAGGTCTGAGCGCCGGGGAGCTGTTTTTT.

This clone appeared once. CDR3 nucleotides: TGTGCCAGCAGCCCAGGGGGCTGGTTGGAAAACATTCAGTACTTC. Amino acids: CASSPGGWLENIQYF. The rearrangement links TRBV5-4 to TRBJ2-4; TRBD1 aligns across 8 bases. V lost 4 bases to trimming and J lost 5 bases; unmatched junction nucleotides: 8. The CDR3 runs 15 residues. Germline lookup yields CDR1 SGHNT and CDR2 YYREEE (reference sequence).

V and J are TRBV5-1 and TRBJ1-1; D unclear. Germline CDR1 SGHRS, CDR2 YFSETQ. The CDR3 is made up of 13 amino acids. Trimming removed 3 bases from V and 2 bases from J, with 8 bases in between. This CDR3 reads CASSSAENTEAFF. In nucleotides, the CDR3 is TGCGCCAGCAGCTCTGCGGAAAACACTGAAGCTTTCTTT.

The table lists this clone with a few counts. The V gene is TRBV5-1, the J gene TRBJ1-2, with a tentative D call TRBD1 (5 bases). V was clipped by 3 bases and J by 2 bases, with 8 bases between them. The CDR3 loop spans 13 amino acids. CDR1 is SGHRS and CDR2 is YFSETQ in the germline V gene. CDR3 protein: CASSSRVNYGYTF. The CDR3, as DNA: TGCGCCAGCAGCTCCAGGGTAAACTATGGCTACACCTTC. Variable domain in full (rest from reference TRBV5-1 and TRBJ1-2): KAGVTQTPRYLIKTRGQQVTLSCSPISGHRSVSWYQQTPGQGLQFLFEYFSETQRNKGNFPGRFSGRQFSNSRSEMNVSTLELGDSALYLCASSSRVNYGYTFGSGTRLTVV.

This chain connects TRBV19 to TRBJ1-5; no firm D call. The CDR3 has 15 residues. CDR1 and CDR2 (germline): LNHDA, SQIVND (reference sequence). Trimming shortened V by 1 base and J by 1 base, and 8 bases separated the two germline ends. CDR3 nucleotides: TGTGCCAGTAGTATAGCTACAGCCAGCAATCAGCCCCAGCATTTT. Residues: CASSIATASNQPQHF.

CDR3 in amino acids: CASSEGQGINQPQHF. In DNA, the CDR3 is TGTGCCAGCAGTGAGGGACAGGGAATCAATCAGCCCCAGCATTTT. The chain recombines TRBV6-1 with TRBJ1-5, with TRBD1 identical over 9 bases. The CDR3 is made up of 15 amino acids. Germline V gives CDR1 MNHNS, CDR2 SASEGT. J gave up 3 bases and V 3 bases, and 3 bases lay outside the gene matches.

The V gene is TRBV19, the J gene TRBJ2-3; 10 nucleotides line up with TRBD2. V shed 6 bases and J 6 bases; nucleotides not matched to a gene: 6. The CDR3 runs 14 residues. Germline CDR1 LNHDA, CDR2 SQIVND (reference sequence). CDR3 residues: CASRSNSGGDTQYF. In nucleotides, the CDR3 is TGTGCCAGTAGATCGAATAGCGGGGGGGATACGCAGTATTTT. Full variable domain (remainder filled in from reference TRBV19 and TRBJ2-3): DGGITQSPKYLFRKEGQNVTLSCEQNLNHDAMYWYRQDPGQGLRLIYYSQIVNDFQKGDIAEGYSVSREKKESFPLTVTSAQKNPTAFYLCASRSNSGGDTQYFGPGTRLTVL.

The chain employs TRBV3-1 (or the pseudogene TRBV3-2) and TRBJ2-5; 10 bases are shared with TRBD2. Germline V gives CDR1 LGHDT, CDR2 YNNKEL (reference sequence). The CDR3 extends over 15 amino acids. J lost 2 bases, V lost 4 bases, and 4 bases had no gene match. The CDR3 nucleotides read TGTGCCAGCAGCCGGACTAGCGGAAAACAAGAGACCCAGTACTTC. It translates to CASSRTSGKQETQYF.

This clone appeared a single time. The chain combines TRBV5-4 with TRBJ2-1; TRBD2 agrees at 9 bases. Germline trimming cut 4 bases from V and 0 bases from J; bases unmatched to any gene: 2. The CDR3 contains 15 residues. Germline CDR1 is SGHNT and CDR2 is YYREEE (reference sequence). The CDR3 sequence is CASSQTSGSYNEQFF. CDR3 bases: TGTGCCAGCAGCCAGACTAGCGGCTCCTACAATGAGCAGTTCTTC. Filled out from reference TRBV5-4 and TRBJ2-1, the complete variable domain reads ETGVTQSPTHLIKTRGQQVTLRCSSQSGHNTVSWYQQALGQGPQFIFQYYREEENGRGNFPPRFSGLQFPNYSSELNVNALELDDSALYLCASSQTSGSYNEQFFGPGTRLTVL.

This rearrangement joins TRBV28 to TRBJ1-2, with 7 bases matching TRBD1. The germline V gene has CDR1 MDHEN and CDR2 SYDVKM. This CDR3 region has 12 residues. The V segment lost 3 bases and the J segment 11 bases; nucleotides outside the gene matches: 6. CDR3: CASSLRDRAYTF. DNA of the CDR3: TGTGCCAGCAGTTTGCGCGACAGGGCTTACACCTTC.

The chain has TRBV6-2 or TRBV6-3 and TRBJ1-5; D uncertain. V was pared by 6 bases and J by 3 bases, with 15 bases between. The CDR3 consists of 15 residues. From germline, CDR1 is MNHEY and CDR2 SVGEGT. CDR3 sequence reads: CASSRGGVTNQPQHF. In DNA, the CDR3 is TGTGCCAGCAGCCGCGGCGGGGTTACCAATCAGCCCCAGCATTTT.

The chain employs TRBV5-6 and TRBJ2-2; D unresolved. Between the trimmed V and J ends, which lost 0 bases and 0 bases, there was a span of 6 bases. CDR3 length: 15 amino acids. Germline V gene sequence: CDR1 SGHDT, CDR2 YYEEEE. The CDR3 DNA reads as TGTGCCAGCAGCTTGGGGAGCTCGAACACCGGGGAGCTGTTTTTT. Translation: CASSLGSSNTGELFF.

The rearrangement links TRBV9 to TRBJ1-5; D not resolved. Germline loops: CDR1 SGDLS, CDR2 YYNGEE. The CDR3 has 14 residues. The V end lost 0 bases, the J end lost 5 bases, and 9 bases lay between the germline ends. CDR3 protein: CASSVATGDQPQHF. The CDR3 DNA sequence: TGTGCCAGCAGCGTAGCTACGGGTGATCAGCCCCAGCATTTT.

This sequence joins TRBV30 and TRBJ2-3; the D gene is possibly TRBD2 (6 bases). Trimming removed 4 bases from V and 1 base from J, with 12 bases in between. Germline CDR1 is GTSNPN and CDR2 is SVGIG (reference sequence). This CDR3 is 14 amino acids long. CDR3 in DNA: TGTGCCTGGAAAGGAGGGGTCGGCACAGATACGCAGTATTTT. It translates to CAWKGGVGTDTQYF.

The chain has TRBV15 and TRBJ1-2; maybe TRBD1 (5 bases). Trimming removed 0 bases from V and 5 bases from J, with 13 bases in between. In germline, CDR1 is LNHNV, CDR2 YYDKDF (reference sequence). This CDR3 comprises 15 residues. The CDR3 bases are TGTGCCACCAGCAGAGATCAGCAGGGTGAGTATGGCTACACCTTC. This translates into CATSRDQQGEYGYTF.

The count of this clone is one. The chain recombines TRBV6-6 with TRBJ1-1; D is perhaps TRBD1 (6 bases). This CDR3 spans 15 amino acids. From germline, CDR1 is MNHNY and CDR2 SVGAGI (reference sequence). V lost 2 bases to trimming and J lost 4 bases, with 14 bases between them. The CDR3 is CASSYVGGATTEAFF. The CDR3 region has the DNA TGTGCCAGCAGTTACGTCGGGGGGGCTACCACTGAAGCTTTCTTT.

V is TRBV11-2 and J is TRBJ2-7, with TRBD1 as a possible D gene (6 bases). This CDR3 has 17 residues. V was trimmed by 1 base and J by 3 bases, leaving 19 bases between them. CDR1 and CDR2 from the germline V gene are SGHAT and FQNNGV. CDR3 sequence: CASSLVGTGKSHYEQYF. The CDR3 coding sequence is TGTGCCAGCAGCTTAGTGGGAACAGGGAAATCCCACTACGAGCAGTACTTC.